The T cell receptor (beta chain) described here comes from a study of vaccination and CD4 T cells after COVID-19 (dated by TCRdb to 2021 to 2024). Background for the entire study: Convalescent patients had a positive SARS-CoV-2 result on nasal swab PCR, and of these patients, several had mild disease and one had severe disease. The convalescent cohort included six males and four females, with two Hispanic individuals, seven Caucasians, two Asians and one multiracial person. Participants received two doses of either the Pfizer-BioNTech BNT162b2 vaccine (n=8) or the Moderna mRNA-1273 vaccine (n=2). Post-COVID blood samples from convalescent patients were collected a median of about 110 days after diagnosis, with a range of roughly 30 to 170 days. The time from the second vaccine dose to post-vaccine blood sampling had a median of approximately 72 days and ranged from about 12 to 250 days. A few convalescent patients were sampled both early after vaccination (day 14) and late after vaccination (days 161 to 241). The cultures were stimulated with overlapping spike peptide pools from SARS-CoV-2 and from the common cold coronaviruses HCoV-NL63, HCoV-OC43 and HCoV-229E. In control cultures, a CEFX viral epitope pool was used as positive control, an HIV-1 Nef peptide pool was used as negative control, or no peptide was added. In 10 COVID-19 convalescent patients and 4 infection-naive healthy vaccine recipients, the spike-specific CD4+ TCR repertoire before mRNA vaccination was compared with the repertoire after mRNA vaccination. Beyond this particular receptor, the publication reports: Relatively few convalescent patients were included in the study, and early timepoints after natural infection were not analyzed. Among the post-vaccine SARS-CoV-2-reactive clones in convalescent patients, a median around 85% showed up only after vaccination, which suggests vaccine-specific priming. Although the median number of SARS-CoV-2-reactive clonotypes went up from roughly 23 after infection to roughly 40 after vaccination, the increase was not significant. Of the vaccine-specific clones in convalescent patients, 304 of 307, or nearly all, reacted only to SARS-CoV-2 spike and did not cross-react with common cold coronaviruses.

Interpreted using the paper, the time point label stands for: late sampling 161 to 241 days after vaccination in a few convalescent patients. In light of the paper, this sample's treatment or condition label describes: roughly 11-day PBMC culture with coronavirus spike peptide pools or control peptides (ViraFEST assay). The study used the ViraFEST assay, which expanded antigen-specific T cells with peptide pools and then identified expanded clonotypes by TCR sequencing. The convalescent patients' positive SARS-CoV-2 PCR tests were from March to December 2020, which was before the Alpha, Beta and Delta variants emerged in the United States. Each well held about 2.2 million PBMCs cultured in IMDM containing roughly 5% human AB serum and around 9.2 IU/ml IL-2, with roughly 9.2 ug/ml peptide pools added. On days 3 and 7, half of the culture medium was replaced with fresh IL-2-containing medium. After ten to eleven days of culture, CD4+ T cells were isolated by negative selection using the EasySep CD4+ T cell isolation kit. Ficoll-Paque Plus gradient centrifugation was used to isolate PBMCs from whole blood, and the isolated PBMCs were then either used fresh or cryopreserved at -140C. Triplicate wells were generally used for each culture condition.

CDR1 is given as LNHDA and CDR2 as SQIVND, both from the germline V gene (reference sequence). The V and J ends are trimmed by 3 bases and 5 bases, leaving 10 bases between them. Including cysteine and phenylalanine, the CDR3 has 13 amino acids. Left in the record is the CDR3 DNA by itself, 39 bases read in frame from the first base. Library preparation employed PCR. TCR sequencing of DNA from cultured CD4+ T cells used the Oncomine TCR Beta short-read assay at the Johns Hopkins FTIC core. Genomic DNA was extracted from the cultured CD4+ T cells with the QIAamp micro DNA kit. The Oncomine TCR Beta libraries from cultured CD4+ T cells were pooled using unique dual indexes and then sequenced on an Illumina iSeq 100. For the original study's pipeline: Non-productive sequences were removed, and CDR3s not starting with C, not ending with F or W, or shorter than 7 amino acids were discarded. The MANAFEST web application identified antigen-specific clonotypes by comparing peptide-stimulated wells against reference wells and other culture wells. Positive clones required FDR below 0.05, an odds ratio above 5, and productive frequency above 0.1% in at least two of three replicate wells. Clonotypes that were significantly expanded in both SARS-CoV-2 spike wells and at least one common cold coronavirus spike condition were defined as cross-reactive. Similarity between CDR3 sequences was evaluated in R version 3.6.1 using Levenshtein distances (stringdist) and unrooted phylogenetic trees (ape). The raw public data were reprocessed by TCRdb itself: fastp quality trimming at Q25, MiXCR clonotype calling, in-frame beta chains only. Every entry covers one CDR3 protein and lists the most common genes and DNA from its rows. The V and J calls and clone size are TCRdb's, not the authors'. The sample yields 15,000 or so distinct CDR3 sequences; 54% were counted once. The leading ten clones occupy about a sixth of the sample.

With regard to this clonotype: This clone's antigen is unknown. One base away there is no much larger clone; base qualities are not given.

Sequenced material: CD4+ T cells from blood, cultured in vitro, taken about 7 months after SARS-CoV-2 vaccination. The rearrangement joined TRBV19 to TRBJ2-5; the D region possibly corresponds to TRBD2 (5 bases align). The TCR originated in a human donor who had recovered from COVID-19. The sequenced DNA: TGTGCCAGTAGTATGCTTTCGGGGGAGACCCAGTACTTC. This translates into CASSMLSGETQYF.